This T cell receptor beta chain was sequenced during a study of identical twins. General study points: Excess twin sharing in beta out-of-frame sequences was weaker. Zero-insertion analyses could be partly confounded by invariant MAIT and iNKT cells. With abundant cord blood beta clonotypes, insertions were fewer; memory repertoires showed no such pattern.

For this clonotype: No antigen is known for it.

Unique molecular identifiers were in the cDNA, with template-switch universal primer binding. TCRdb re-analysed the 5' RACE reads in MiXCR, keeping a single row per CDR3 protein. This sample has about 530,000 distinct CDR3 sequences, with 20% to 25% found just once. The same data also contributed to another study, on yellow fever vaccine responses in identical twins.

This sequence originates from a young woman in good health. Sequenced: CD4+ T cells sorted from blood.

CDR3 nucleotides: TGTGCCAGCAACCGACAGGGGAACACTGAAGCTTTCTTT. This translates into CASNRQGNTEAFF. The chain is built from TRBV7-9 and TRBJ1-1; TRBD1 aligns across 7 bases. The V gene end was trimmed by 7 bases and the J gene end by 1 base; junction bases not matched to a gene: 3. The CDR3 totals 13 residues. Germline loops: CDR1 SEHNR, CDR2 FQNEAQ (reference sequence).